The clone carrying this T cell receptor beta chain showed up just once. As yet, its antigen is unknown. This entry comes from a study of T cell responses to AZD1222 COVID-19 vaccine. Study context: Pooled samples include second doses given at about 4 or 12 weeks. Study-wide findings and caveats: There were mostly white British donors and more females than males, and clonal diversity was possibly underestimated. Among vaccine-associated CD4 TCRs, coverage spanned spike, with dominance at 160-218 and 743-854. Rises in breadth and depth of Spike-specific TCRs came after two AZD1222 doses.

Some clones are missing from TCRdb's copy, which holds only in-frame ones; the method was immunoSEQ multiplex PCR. The profile shows under 150,000 clones, over 85% of them singletons. This CDR3 comprises 15 residues. With 6 bases removed from V and 4 bases from J, the gap between germline ends came to 17 bases. Germline CDR1 MNHEY, CDR2 SMNVEV (reference sequence). The sequences come from peripheral blood, collected on day 0 of AZD1222 vaccination. The origin of this receptor is an adult in good health. V is TRBV27 and J is TRBJ2-3; the D gene is possibly TRBD1 (6 bases). CDR3 DNA sequence: TGTGCCAGCAGCTTGCGACAGGCCGATTCAGATACGCAGTATTTT. As protein: CASSLRQADSDTQYF.